This T cell receptor (beta chain) was documented in a study of cytomegalovirus exposure and HLA in healthy donors. Across the whole study: A later analysis reported the 120 or so validation repertoires used the same platform as the roughly 700 first-cohort repertoires.

The table came from immunoSEQ multiplex PCR; TCRdb's copy has only in-frame clones and leaves some out. The table includes some 140,000 clones, approximately 87% detected once. The CDR3 runs 16 residues. Germline CDR1 and CDR2: SNHLY and FYNNEI. V was clipped by 3 bases and J by 0 bases, with 12 bases between them. This chain uses TRBV2 with TRBJ1-3; D call uncertain. The sample consisted of PBMCs. This receptor was obtained from a man aged 18 to 35 in good health and CMV-seronegative. The CDR3 DNA reads as TGTGCCAGCAGTGATTTACTACCGTACTCTGGAAACACCATATATTTT. Translating it yields CASSDLLPYSGNTIYF.